These 3 T cell receptor beta chains came from one sample sequenced in a study of blood T cell repertoires in COVID-19. The protocol was immunoSEQ multiplex PCR, while the TCRdb copy is restricted to in-frame clones and leaves out a portion. The repertoire has about 140,000 clones, approximately 78% of them found once; the top ten carry about 4.2%. Sequencing was carried out using peripheral blood. The receptors shown here come from a woman over 75 with acute or convalescent COVID-19.

This clone was recorded a few times. The rearrangement joins TRBV10-2 to TRBJ1-1; 7 bases map to TRBD1. Trimming removed 4 bases from V and 8 bases from J; junction bases left unmatched: 4. This CDR3 has 12 amino acids. Germline V gene sequence: CDR1 WSHSY, CDR2 SAAADI. CDR3 coding DNA: TGCGCCAGCAGTGGCCTGGGACAGGAAGCTTTCTTT. It specifies CASSGLGQEAFF.

The chain recombines TRBV30 with TRBJ2-3, with 9 bases identical to TRBD2. V trimming: 3 bases; J trimming: 0 bases; junction bases outside the gene matches: 10. Germline V gives CDR1 GTSNPN, CDR2 SVGIG (reference sequence). The CDR3 length is 17 residues. CDR3 sequence reads: CAWRVSGRWPSTDTQYF. For the CDR3, the DNA is TGTGCCTGGAGGGTCAGCGGGAGGTGGCCTAGCACAGATACGCAGTATTTT. The whole variable domain, filled in from reference TRBV30 and TRBJ2-3, reads SQTIHQWPATLVQPVGSPLSLECTVEGTSNPNLYWYRQAAGRGLQLLFYSVGIGQISSEVPQNLSASRPQDRQFILSSKKLLLSDSGFYLCAWRVSGRWPSTDTQYFGPGTRLTVL.

V is TRBV3-1 (or the pseudogene TRBV3-2) and J is TRBJ1-2, with a possible D match to TRBD1 (5 bases). V lost 1 base, J lost 4 bases, and 13 bases lay in between. The germline V gene has CDR1 LGHDT and CDR2 YNNKEL (reference sequence). This CDR3 spans 15 amino acids. CDR3 bases: TGTGCCAGCAGCCAAGGTCTGGGGCTCGGCTATGGCTACACCTTC. This sequence encodes CASSQGLGLGYGYTF.